Below, one TCR beta chain is given with its context. Sequenced by immunoSEQ multiplex PCR; TCRdb stores in-frame clones only, minus some. This sample has roughly 250,000 clones; around four fifths occur once, and the top ten carry over 5.5%. The record originates from a study of blood T cell repertoires in COVID-19. Background on the study: T cells, B-cell-depleted T cells, or PBMCs supplied cDNA or gDNA.

CDR3 length equals 13 residues. Trimming stripped 3 bases from V and 4 bases from J, with 7 bases between. The rearrangement joins TRBV12-3 or TRBV12-4 to TRBJ1-3; no reliable D call. Sequenced sample: peripheral blood. The clonotype originates from a woman aged 55-75 years with active or convalescent COVID-19. The CDR3 sequence: CASSFYLGNTIYF. CDR3 coding DNA: TGTGCCAGCAGTTTCTACTTAGGAAACACCATATATTTT.